Below are 21 T cell receptor beta chains sequenced from a single sample in a study of blood T cell repertoires in COVID-19. The table came from immunoSEQ multiplex PCR; TCRdb's copy has only in-frame clones and leaves some out. The sample contains under 300,000 clones, about 85% of which appear only once. Source material: peripheral blood. These receptor sequences come from a human donor in a cohort sampled during active COVID-19.

The J gene is TRBJ2-4, the V gene TRBV12-3 or TRBV12-4; D gene ambiguous. Trimming removed 5 bases at V and 7 bases at J, with 9 bases between. CDR3 length: 12 residues. CDR3 nucleotide sequence: TGTGCCAGCAGTCGTGAACGGAACATTCAGTACTTC. Protein: CASSRERNIQYF.

J is TRBJ2-7 and V is TRBV5-1, with D perhaps matching TRBD2 (6 bases). CDR1 is SGHRS and CDR2 is YFSETQ in the germline V gene. V lost 0 bases to trimming and J lost 4 bases, with 17 bases between them. This CDR3 comprises 16 residues. In DNA form, the CDR3 reads TGCGCCAGCAGCTTGGCTCCACTATCCGGAGGGTACGAGCAGTACTTC. Translation: CASSLAPLSGGYEQYF.

This clone is a singleton in its sample. V and J are TRBV28 and TRBJ2-7, with D perhaps matching TRBD2 (6 bases). V was pared by 6 bases and J by 0 bases, with 12 bases between. Germline V gene lookup returns CDR1 MDHEN and CDR2 SYDVKM. The CDR3 length is 14 residues. CDR3 sequence (DNA): TGTGCCAGCAGAGGGAGGTTAAGCTCCTACGAGCAGTACTTC. It encodes CASRGRLSSYEQYF.

The V gene is TRBV15, the J gene TRBJ2-2; 9 bases fit TRBD1. V was pared by 3 bases and J by 5 bases, with 1 base of the junction left unmatched. Germline loops: CDR1 LNHNV, CDR2 YYDKDF (reference sequence). This CDR3 region has 14 residues. The CDR3 loop reads CATSRGTGTGELFF. For the CDR3, the DNA is TGTGCCACCAGCAGGGGGACAGGGACCGGGGAGCTGTTTTTT.

V gene TRBV20-1 combines with J gene TRBJ1-1, with unresolved D. Germline V gene lookup returns CDR1 DFQATT and CDR2 SNEGSKA (reference sequence). CDR3 length equals 12 residues. V was cut by 3 bases and J by 6 bases, with 11 bases left in between. For the CDR3, the DNA is TGCAGTGCTAGTGAGGGTAGCGCTGAAGCTTTCTTT. Encoded protein: CSASEGSAEAFF.

The chain combines TRBV7-9 with TRBJ2-7; D remains unclear. The CDR3 has 14 amino acids. V lost 1 base to trimming and J lost 0 bases, with 7 bases between them. Germline-derived CDR1 and CDR2 are SEHNR and FQNEAQ (reference sequence). The CDR3 DNA sequence: TGTGCCAGCAGCTTAGGTGCGGCCTCCTACGAGCAGTACTTC. It specifies CASSLGAASYEQYF.

J is TRBJ1-1 and V is TRBV3-1 (or the pseudogene TRBV3-2), with a tentative D call TRBD1 (5 bases). Per germline, CDR1 LGHDT and CDR2 YNNKEL (reference sequence). V lost 0 bases and J lost 5, with 13 bases in between. This CDR3 is 15 amino acids long. DNA for the CDR3: TGTGCCAGCAGCCAAGATAATCAGGGTCGGACTGAAGCTTTCTTT. Protein sequence: CASSQDNQGRTEAFF.

This clone showed up just a few times. The chain recombines TRBV28 with TRBJ1-6, with TRBD1 matching over 8 bases. In germline, CDR1 is MDHEN, CDR2 SYDVKM. The CDR3 runs 14 residues. Trimming at V came to 6 bases and at J to 6 bases, leaving 4 bases not matched to a gene. This CDR3 is CASRGTGSNSPLHF. The CDR3 nucleotides are TGTGCCAGCAGGGGGACAGGTTCTAATTCACCCCTCCACTTT. Variable domain in full (rest from reference TRBV28 and TRBJ1-6): DVKVTQSSRYLVKRTGEKVFLECVQDMDHENMFWYRQDPGLGLRLIYFSYDVKMKEKGDIPEGYSVSREKKERFSLILESASTNQTSMYLCASRGTGSNSPLHFGNGTRLTVT.

The CDR3 DNA reads TGTGCCAGCAGCCCTCAAGCCACCCCGAACACCGGGGAGCTGTTTTTT. It specifies CASSPQATPNTGELFF. V and J are TRBV5-4 and TRBJ2-2; D is unclear. The CDR3 is 16 residues long. V gave up 4 bases and J gave up 0 bases, with 13 bases separating them. CDR1 and CDR2 (germline): SGHNT, YYREEE (reference sequence). The variable domain in full, with the rest retrieved from reference TRBV5-4 and TRBJ2-2, is ETGVTQSPTHLIKTRGQQVTLRCSSQSGHNTVSWYQQALGQGPQFIFQYYREEENGRGNFPPRFSGLQFPNYSSELNVNALELDDSALYLCASSPQATPNTGELFFGEGSRLTVL.

The chain couples TRBV7-9 to TRBJ1-5, with D uncertain. The V end was cut by 3 bases, the J end by 9 bases, with 12 bases between. This CDR3 comprises 13 residues. CDR1 SEHNR and CDR2 FQNEAQ come from the germline V gene (reference sequence). The CDR3 spells CASSLGPFGPQHF. Written as DNA, the CDR3 is TGTGCCAGCAGCTTGGGCCCATTTGGGCCCCAGCATTTT.

The rearrangement joins TRBV5-5 to TRBJ2-5; TRBD1 matches 8 bases. V lost 4 bases, J lost 4 bases, and 12 bases stayed unmatched. Germline lookup yields CDR1 SGHKS and CDR2 YYEKEE (reference sequence). The CDR3 runs 16 residues. CDR3 DNA: TGTGCCAGCAGCCCAAGGACAGGGAGGTTAGGAGAGACCCAGTACTTC. Its translation is CASSPRTGRLGETQYF.

J is TRBJ2-3 and V is TRBV7-9; the D gene is possibly TRBD2 (6 bases). Germline CDR1 is SEHNR and CDR2 is FQNEAQ (reference sequence). Between the trimmed V and J ends, which lost 2 bases and 6 bases, there was a span of 18 bases. This CDR3 contains 16 residues. CDR3 region: CASSLRSGGAGDTQYF. The CDR3 DNA sequence: TGTGCCAGCAGCTTAAGGAGCGGAGGGGCGGGGGATACGCAGTATTTT.

V gene TRBV6-5 combines with J gene TRBJ1-2; D may be TRBD1 (5 bases). This CDR3 is 14 amino acids long. Germline CDR1 is MNHEY and CDR2 is SVGAGI. Trimming removed 10 bases at V and 4 bases at J, with 19 bases between. For the CDR3, the DNA is TGTGCCACCTTTCTTAATGGGGCAGGCTATGGCTACACCTTC. As protein: CATFLNGAGYGYTF.

The V call is TRBV19, the J call TRBJ2-3; 7 bases are shared with TRBD2. Germline V gene lookup returns CDR1 LNHDA and CDR2 SQIVND (reference sequence). This CDR3 spans 15 amino acids. The ends lost 7 bases at V and 2 bases at J; junction bases unmatched: 9. The CDR3 sequence: CASKKAGPFTDTQYF. In DNA, the CDR3 is TGTGCCAGTAAAAAAGCGGGACCCTTCACAGATACGCAGTATTTT.

This clone appeared once. The chain combines TRBV11-2 with TRBJ1-1; D not resolved. Per the germline V gene, CDR1 is SGHAT and CDR2 is FQNNGV. V lost 5 bases, J lost 1 base, and 20 bases lay in between. The CDR3 covers 17 residues. In nucleotides, the CDR3 is TGTGCCAGCAGCATCCAGGCCCTAGCCAGGCCGAACACTGAAGCTTTCTTT. It is translated as CASSIQALARPNTEAFF.

V usage is TRBV27 and J usage is TRBJ2-7, with TRBD2 identical over 8 bases. After removal of 8 bases from V and 3 bases from J, the junction contained 9 bases not matched to a gene. The CDR3 is made up of 14 amino acids. In germline, CDR1 is MNHEY, CDR2 SMNVEV (reference sequence). Written as DNA, the CDR3 is TGTGCCAGCGGGGTTAGCGGGAAGTTCTACGAGCAGTACTTC. Translated, it gives CASGVSGKFYEQYF.

A note on this clone: This specimen includes other DNA sequences encoding the same CDR3. The chain joins TRBV7-8 to TRBJ1-5; D remains unclear. V gave up 1 base and J gave up 0 bases, with 7 bases separating them. The CDR3 is made up of 15 amino acids. Germline V gene data show CDR1 as SGHVS and CDR2 as FQNEAQ. For the CDR3, the DNA is TGTGCCAGCAGCTTAGGAGGATATAGCAATCAGCCCCAGCATTTT. Its translation is CASSLGGYSNQPQHF.

The rearrangement joins TRBV4-1 to TRBJ2-1, with D unresolved. There are 14 residues in the CDR3. Germline CDR1 MGHRA, CDR2 YSYEKL. V was trimmed by 0 bases and J by 8 bases, leaving 11 bases between them. CDR3 amino acids: CASSQDRVAHEQFF. CDR3 sequence (DNA): TGCGCCAGCAGCCAAGATCGGGTAGCACATGAGCAGTTCTTC.

This rearrangement joins TRBV9 to TRBJ1-2, with D maybe TRBD1 (5 bases). The CDR3 runs to 15 residues. Trimming shortened V by 0 bases and J by 3 bases, and 12 bases separated the two germline ends. The germline CDR1 and CDR2 sequences are SGDLS and YYNGEE. The CDR3 spells CASSVEGRGDYGYTF. CDR3 nucleotides: TGTGCCAGCAGCGTAGAAGGGAGGGGTGACTATGGCTACACCTTC.

The rearrangement uses TRBV29-1 and TRBJ2-1; tentative D call: TRBD2 (6 bases). Trimming left V 0 bases short and J 13 bases short, with 13 bases between. The CDR3 consists of 12 residues. CDR1 is SQVTM and CDR2 is ANQGSEA in the germline V gene. CDR3 amino acids: CSVEDGGSTQFF. CDR3 nucleotides: TGCAGCGTTGAAGACGGGGGAAGCACACAGTTCTTC.

This chain uses TRBV29-1 with TRBJ1-2; D may be TRBD1 (6 bases). CDR3 length equals 12 residues. Trimming took 6 bases from V and 6 from J, leaving 14 bases between them. In germline, CDR1 is SQVTM, CDR2 ANQGSEA. The CDR3 is CSVRGGKDGYTF. Here the CDR3 DNA reads TGCAGCGTGAGGGGGGGTAAGGATGGCTACACCTTC.